This T cell receptor (beta chain) emerged from a study of T cell responses to AZD1222 COVID-19 vaccine. This table comes from immunoSEQ multiplex PCR, and its TCRdb copy is limited to in-frame clones, with some not included. The sample holds roughly 120,000 clones, about 93% seen once. Study results and caveats: White British ancestry dominated among donors, who included more females, and clonal diversity was possibly underestimated. Vaccine-associated CD4 TCRs spanned spike, dominant at 160-218 and 743-854.

Note on this clone: Its antigen is unknown.

The receptor comes from an adult in good health. The specimen comprised peripheral blood, sampled on day 0 of AZD1222 vaccination.

Here the CDR3 reads CASSLYREAFF. Written as DNA, the CDR3 is TGTGCCAGCAGCTTATACCGAGAAGCTTTCTTT. The gene calls are TRBV7-2 and TRBJ1-1, with D hard to call. CDR1 SGHTA and CDR2 FQGNSA come from the germline V gene. The CDR3 consists of 11 residues. Between the trimmed V and J ends, which lost 2 bases and 8 bases, there was a span of 6 bases.